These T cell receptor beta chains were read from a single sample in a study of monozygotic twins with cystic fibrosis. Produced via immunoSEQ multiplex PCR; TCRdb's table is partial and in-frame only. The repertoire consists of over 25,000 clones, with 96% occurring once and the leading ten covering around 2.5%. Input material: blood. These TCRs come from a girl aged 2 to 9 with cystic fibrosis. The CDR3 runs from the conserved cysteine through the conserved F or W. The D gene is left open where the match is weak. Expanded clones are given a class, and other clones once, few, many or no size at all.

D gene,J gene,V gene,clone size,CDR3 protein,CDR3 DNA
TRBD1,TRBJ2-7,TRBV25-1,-,CASSPRTGAGEQYF,TGTGCCAGCAGTCCTCGGACAGGCGCCGGGGAGCAGTACTTC
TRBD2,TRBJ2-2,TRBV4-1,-,CASSQEGSGLEIGELFF,TGCGCCAGCAGCCAAGAGGGATCCGGACTAGAGATCGGGGAGCTGTTTTTT
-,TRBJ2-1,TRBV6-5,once,CASTLRGLVNNEQFF,TGTGCCAGCACCCTACGGGGTCTGGTTAACAATGAGCAGTTCTTC
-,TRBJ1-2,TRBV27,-,CASIRGEHGYTF,TGTGCCAGCATAAGGGGTGAACATGGCTACACCTTC
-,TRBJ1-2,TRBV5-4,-,CASSLPPGIVYTF,TGTGCCAGCAGCTTGCCTCCAGGTATCGTCTACACCTTC
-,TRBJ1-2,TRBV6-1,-,CASSSQGNGYTF,TGTGCCAGCAGTAGTCAGGGGAATGGCTACACCTTC
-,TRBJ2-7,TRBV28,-,CASSLSGGEQYF,TGTGCCAGCAGTTTATCCGGGGGCGAGCAGTACTTC
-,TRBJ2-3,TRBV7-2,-,CASSQSRTTPSTDTQYF,TGTGCCAGCAGCCAGTCTAGAACAACTCCTAGCACAGATACGCAGTATTTT
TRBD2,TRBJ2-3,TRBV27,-,CASSPPPRLAGGPDTQYF,TGTGCCAGCAGTCCGCCACCCCGACTAGCGGGAGGTCCAGATACGCAGTATTTT
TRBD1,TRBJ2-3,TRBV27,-,CASSSTGTVYTDTQYF,TGTGCCAGCAGTTCAACCGGGACAGTTTACACAGATACGCAGTATTTT
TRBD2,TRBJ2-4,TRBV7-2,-,CASSFPTLAGEAKNIQYF,TGTGCCAGCAGCTTTCCCACCCTAGCGGGAGAAGCCAAAAACATTCAGTACTTC
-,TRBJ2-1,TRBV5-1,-,CASSLSRRPSYNEQFF,TGCGCCAGCAGCTTGTCTCGCCGCCCCTCCTACAATGAGCAGTTCTTC
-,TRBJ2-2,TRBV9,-,CASSVAGELFF,TGTGCCAGCAGCGTAGCCGGGGAGCTGTTTTTT
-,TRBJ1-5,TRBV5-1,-,CASSLGGVAQPQHF,TGCGCCAGCAGCTTGGGTGGGGTGGCTCAGCCCCAGCATTTT
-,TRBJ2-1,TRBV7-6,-,CASSPTLRSLYNEQFF,TGTGCCAGCAGCCCCACTCTAAGGTCCTTATACAATGAGCAGTTCTTC
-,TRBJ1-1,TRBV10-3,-,CAIIITVMNTEAFF,TGTGCCATCATCATCACAGTTATGAACACTGAAGCTTTCTTT
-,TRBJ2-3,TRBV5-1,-,CASTPGGALTDTQYF,TGCGCCAGCACTCCCGGGGGAGCCCTCACAGATACGCAGTATTTT
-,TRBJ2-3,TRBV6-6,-,CASSRFSTDTQYF,TGTGCCAGCAGTCGATTCAGCACAGATACGCAGTATTTT
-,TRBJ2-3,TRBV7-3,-,CASSLQSSTDTQYF,TGTGCCAGCAGCTTACAGTCTTCCACAGATACGCAGTATTTT
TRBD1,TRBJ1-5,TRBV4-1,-,CASSLEAGGYNQPQHF,TGCGCCAGCAGCCTCGAGGCAGGGGGCTATAATCAGCCCCAGCATTTT
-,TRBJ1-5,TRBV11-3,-,CASSLGPGQSNQPQHF,TGTGCCAGCAGCTTAGGCCCTGGACAGAGCAATCAGCCCCAGCATTTT
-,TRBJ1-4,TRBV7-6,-,CASSLGPGPNEKLFF,TGTGCCAGCAGCTTGGGGCCGGGTCCTAATGAAAAACTGTTTTTT
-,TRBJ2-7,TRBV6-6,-,CASSYGLSSYEQYF,TGTGCCAGCAGTTACGGTTTAAGCTCCTACGAGCAGTACTTC